These T cell receptor beta chains were read from a single sample in a study of T cell responses to AZD1222 COVID-19 vaccine. Repertoires were generated with immunoSEQ multiplex PCR, while TCRdb's copy carries only in-frame clones and drops some. The sample yields some 79,000 clones, around 81% seen once. The sample consisted of peripheral blood, taken 28 days after the second AZD1222 dose. These receptors all come from an adult who received the AZD1222 COVID-19 vaccine. The CDR3 runs from the conserved cysteine through the conserved F or W. A D gene is named only where the DNA matches it firmly. Not all rows give a size; the values are once, few, many and, for expanded clones, a class.

clone size	V gene	D gene	J gene	CDR3 protein	CDR3 DNA
NA	TRBV5-8	NA	TRBJ2-7	CASSLVQGIGEQYF	TGTGCCAGCAGCTTGGTACAGGGTATAGGCGAGCAGTACTTC
NA	TRBV28	NA	TRBJ2-7	CASSLYSGVQEQYF	TGTGCCAGCAGTTTATATTCAGGGGTGCAGGAGCAGTACTTC
NA	TRBV6-5	TRBD1	TRBJ2-3	CASSYSSGQGTDTQYF	TGTGCCAGCAGTTACTCTTCCGGACAGGGCACAGATACGCAGTATTTT
NA	TRBV27	TRBD2	TRBJ2-7	CASSDMGLAGVEQYF	TGTGCCAGCAGCGATATGGGACTAGCGGGAGTCGAGCAGTACTTC
NA	TRBV3-1/TRBV3-2	NA	TRBJ2-5	CASSHVGNIYGETQYF	TGTGCCAGCAGCCACGTTGGTAACATCTACGGGGAGACCCAGTACTTC
NA	TRBV25-1	NA	TRBJ2-7	CASSEDGPYEQYF	TGTGCCAGCAGTGAGGACGGGCCCTACGAGCAGTACTTC
NA	TRBV24-1	TRBD1	TRBJ2-7	CATSEQDRDEQYF	TGTGCCACCAGTGAACAGGACAGGGACGAGCAGTACTTC
once	TRBV18	TRBD1	TRBJ1-6	CASSPPNGQGHSPLHF	TGTGCCAGCTCACCACCAAACGGACAGGGCCATTCACCCCTCCACTTT
NA	TRBV21-1	NA	TRBJ2-3	CASRADQDTQYF	TGTGCCAGCAGGGCCGACCAGGATACGCAGTATTTT
NA	TRBV30	TRBD1	TRBJ1-1	CAWRSGDRDTEAFF	TGTGCCTGGAGGTCAGGGGACAGAGACACTGAAGCTTTCTTT
NA	TRBV5-1	NA	TRBJ2-5	CASSGGGSGETQYF	TGCGCCAGCAGCGGAGGAGGGAGTGGAGAGACCCAGTACTTC
NA	TRBV21-1	NA	TRBJ1-5	CASSKAPGYSNQPQHF	TGTGCCAGCAGCAAAGCGCCAGGATATAGCAATCAGCCCCAGCATTTT
NA	TRBV3-1/TRBV3-2	TRBD1	TRBJ1-1	CASSLDWGTANTEAFF	TGTGCCAGCAGCCTCGACTGGGGGACAGCGAACACTGAAGCTTTCTTT
few	TRBV30	TRBD1	TRBJ2-3	CAWSKGAGTDTQYF	TGTGCCTGGAGCAAGGGGGCCGGGACAGATACGCAGTATTTT
NA	TRBV19	NA	TRBJ1-1	CASSISGGSEAFF	TGTGCCAGTAGTATTTCGGGGGGCTCTGAAGCTTTCTTT
NA	TRBV6-2/TRBV6-3	NA	TRBJ1-2	CASSYSSRRSDYTF	TGTGCCAGCAGTTACTCGTCTCGGCGGTCGGACTACACCTTC
NA	TRBV9	TRBD2	TRBJ2-1	CASSVEDSGRAGNEQFF	TGTGCCAGCAGCGTAGAAGATAGCGGGAGGGCCGGCAATGAGCAGTTCTTC
NA	TRBV6-2/TRBV6-3	TRBD1	TRBJ2-2	CASSPDRDIKNTGELFF	TGTGCCAGCAGCCCGGACAGGGACATTAAAAACACCGGGGAGCTGTTTTTT
NA	TRBV28	NA	TRBJ1-1	CASRSGVGGATEAFF	TGTGCCAGCAGGTCTGGTGTGGGGGGGGCTACTGAAGCTTTCTTT